This T cell receptor (beta chain) was retrieved from a study of blood T cell repertoires in COVID-19 (dated by TCRdb to 2019 to 2021). Broadly, across the study: Samples from collaborators originated in the United States, Italy and Spain and spanned both the acute and convalescent phases of COVID-19. HLA class I and class II types, where available, came from metadata supplied by the sample provider rather than from assay-based typing. Samples were obtained from the ongoing ImmuneRACE study (first 160 participants) and from over 1,000 subjects provided by 6 global collaborators. The sample metadata nearly always contained a de-identified subject ID, COVID-19 status, age in years and sex. The repertoires were released in a freely available public database intended as a resource for research on the immune response to SARS-CoV-2. The material from the prospective study consisted of cDNA or gDNA derived from T cells, B-cell-depleted T cells, or PBMCs. Deeply sampled blood TCRbeta repertoires from subjects exposed to, actively infected with, or recovered from COVID-19 were included in the dataset. Results and caveats for the whole study, not just this receptor: Clinical and demographic metadata were provided uncurated, with the amount varying by source and participant.

The immunoSEQ Assay, a bias-controlled multiplex PCR, was used to amplify TCRbeta CDR3 regions from genomic DNA. Processing in the source paper ran as follows. The number of nucleated cells in each sample was estimated by amplification of reference gene primers within the assay. Sequence reads were collapsed and filtered to measure the absolute abundance of every unique TCRbeta CDR3 rearrangement. For each sample, productive Simpson clonality was calculated as the square root of Simpson's diversity index over productive rearrangements. TCRdb holds this immuneACCESS table with in-frame rearrangements only. Some clones are missing; in checked studies, unresolved V genes explain under half, and the rest has no known cause. The DNA was the basis for D and trimming; V, J and clone size are from that table. The sample table holds 140,000 or so clones, of which around 85% were seen once. The ten largest clones capture 6.2% of the sample.

Spanning cysteine to phenylalanine, the CDR3 consists of 16 amino acids. This entry keeps only the CDR3 DNA: 48 bases, framed from base 1. The germline V and J ends show losses of 4 bases and 8 bases respectively, and no gene match explains 15 bases of the junction. CDR1 and CDR2 are read off the germline V gene (reference sequence) as LNHDA and SQIVND. Remarks on this clone: There is no known antigen for this receptor. Base qualities are not provided; no much larger clone lies one nucleotide away.

Participants in the prospective study were aged roughly 18 to 95 years, lived in over 20 United States geographic areas, and enrolled through a virtual design. Cohort assignment in the prospective study relied on participant-reported clinical history from a screening survey and a study questionnaire. Recovered participants in ImmuneRACE Cohort 3 were defined as having two consecutive negative NP/OP PCR tests, clearance from a healthcare professional, or resolution of symptoms. Mobile phlebotomists in the prospective study collected whole blood, serum and a nasopharyngeal or oropharyngeal swab from every participant. Additional blood draws and questionnaires over an approximately two-month period could optionally be provided by prospective study participants. Blood samples from the prospective study were shipped frozen or at room temperature prior to DNA extraction.

This chain joins TRBV19 to TRBJ1-1; 8 central bases correspond to TRBD1. Sequenced input: PBMCs or T cells enriched from blood (not recorded which). This clonotype was obtained from a woman aged 40 to 49 who had recovered from COVID-19. In nucleotide form, the sequence is TGTGCCAGTAGTACGTCTGGGACAGGTATATTTGCGGAAGCTTTCTTT. Translated, it gives CASSTSGTGIFAEAFF.